This T cell receptor beta chain was found in a study of T cells in Graves' hyperthyroidism and ophthalmopathy (dated by TCRdb to between 2018 and 2021). With regard to the full study: Peripheral blood was collected at initial diagnosis, before any treatment. According to the paper, TCR Vbeta CDR3 sequencing was carried out on around 140 peripheral blood samples, which came from more than 40 ophthalmopathy, 80 or so hyperthyroidism and roughly 17 progressor patients. A discovery cohort of approximately 100 patients, roughly 45 with Graves' ophthalmopathy and under 60 with stable Graves' hyperthyroidism, was used to find distinguishing TCR V-J signatures. The study also compared thyroid tissue and blood T-cell repertoires from more than 5 Graves' hyperthyroidism patients. Once sampling was done, hyperthyroidism patients were given methimazole at a starting dose of 30 mg daily, whereas ophthalmopathy patients were given high-dose intravenous methylprednisolone. Whether ophthalmopathy could be predicted prospectively was tested in an independent validation cohort made up of approximately 19 hyperthyroidism patients plus 17 patients who later progressed to ophthalmopathy. The roughly 91 discovery patients were randomly split 7:3 into training and test sets.

Overall study outcomes, separate from this receptor: Sample size was not statistically predetermined, and investigators were not blinded to group allocation. In validation, the model predicted progression to ophthalmopathy with around 71% sensitivity and 72% to 85% specificity, a median of about 6 months before onset. Ophthalmopathy was separated from stable hyperthyroidism by a 13 V-J signature model, with roughly 88% sensitivity and approximately 81% specificity obtained in cross-validation and 80%/75% obtained in testing. Most expanded thyroid clonotypes (frequency above 0.001) were also detected in blood, suggesting blood repertoires may reflect thyroid immune responses.

A word on this clonotype: The specificity of this receptor is unknown. No clone much larger than this one lies a single base away; base qualities are absent.

Trimming accounts for 10 bases at V and 6 bases at J, while the number of junction bases matched to no gene is 9. The germline V gene (reference sequence) gives CDR1 as LNHDA and CDR2 as SQIVND. The CDR3 covers 14 residues, taking in both the cysteine and the phenylalanine. Here the CDR3 DNA is all that survives: 42 bases in frame from base 1. The TCR beta CDR3 regions were amplified from RNA transcripts. The TCR CDR3 was subjected to a first round of RT-PCR using the HTBI primer set and the Qiagen OneStep RT-PCR kit. The libraries were constructed in a second round of multiplex PCR and then size-selected and purified. Paired-end sequencing of the libraries was performed with 100 bp reads on an Illumina HiSeq2000. Per the source publication's procedure: SOAPnuke was used to process the raw data, with reads discarded if the reads contained adapters or uncalled bases, had a mean Phred below 15, or lacked an exact constant-primer or identifier match. COPE v1.2.5 was used to merge high-quality paired reads, and clonotypes were defined as unique nucleotide sequences. MiTCR v1.1 was used to align the clonotypes against IMGT TRBV, TRBD and TRBJ reference segments. Analysis was restricted to V-J combinations with a frequency above 0.0001, which covered roughly 99% of repertoires. A TCS score was defined as the ratio between F50 (clonal expansion) and ExV (chaos), using BLOSUM62-based TCRdist between CDR3 peptides within each V-J. Welch's t-statistics and random forest reduced fewer than 550 V-J features to under 15, which were used in a naive Bayes classifier (R e1071). Through fastp at Q25 and MiXCR, TCRdb rebuilt clones from the public reads, retaining in-frame beta chains. Rows with a matching CDR3 protein are joined into one entry that keeps the most common DNA and genes. The V and J calls reflect TCRdb's pipeline rather than the authors' work. The sample includes under 450,000 distinct CDR3 sequences, with about 13% observed a single time. Less than 25% of the sample rests with the top ten.

Hyperthyroidism patients were newly diagnosed, with disease duration under 2 months, and aged 18 to 65 years. Exclusion was applied to patients with uncontrolled infections, other autoimmune diseases, pregnancy or lactation. Diagnoses relied on clinical symptoms, serum thyroxine and TRAb, thyroid ultrasound and orbital computed tomography. Blood from progressor patients was collected at the time of first diagnosis with hyperthyroidism, before any ophthalmopathy symptoms had appeared. Ficoll-Paque density gradient centrifugation was used to isolate PBMCs from 10 ml of fresh peripheral blood. Progressor patients were initially diagnosed with Graves' hyperthyroidism and developed ophthalmopathy during follow-up. Trizol reagent was used to extract total RNA, and RNA quality was then checked on an Agilent 2100 Bioanalyzer.

This TCR was recovered from a young man with Graves' hyperthyroidism that later progressed to Graves' ophthalmopathy. In this chain, TRBV19 is recombined with TRBJ2-1; 10 bases in the junction line up with TRBD2. What was sequenced was blood. The sequenced DNA: TGTGCCACCTCGGCGGGACTAGCGCGCAATGAGCAGTTCTTC. Translated, this gives CATSAGLARNEQFF.